This T cell receptor (beta chain) is from a study of patients and donors after allogeneic stem cell transplantation. TCRdb fed the RT-PCR reads into MiXCR, producing one record per CDR3 protein. Of under 200,000 distinct CDR3 sequences listed, more than 20% are singletons. Many counts were recorded for this clonotype. The sequenced sample was blood, either unsorted or a sorted T cell fraction (not recorded which). This TCR was recovered from a human donor who was either an allogeneic HSCT recipient or a stem cell or donor lymphocyte infusion donor (not recorded which). It is not recorded whose cells these are; they may come from a transplant donor.

The CDR3: CAILRRGENTIYF. The CDR3, as DNA: TGTGCCATCCTACGGAGGGGCGAAAACACCATATATTTT. The chain carries TRBV10-3 and TRBJ1-3, with a weak D call TRBD1 (5 bases). Germline V gene lookup returns CDR1 ENHRY and CDR2 SYGVKD. Trimming removed 8 bases from V and 6 bases from J, with 14 bases in between. This CDR3 has 13 amino acids.